Below, 3 T cell receptor beta chains from the same sample are listed, as sequenced in a study of shared clonotypes between healthy human individuals. The assay was immunoSEQ multiplex PCR, and TCRdb's table has in-frame clones only and misses some. Counted here are 1,500,000 or so clones, about 98.5% occurring once; the ten biggest clones make up around 0.33%. Specimen: naive CD4+ T cells sorted from blood. Subset here: CD45RA+ positively selected. Receptor source: a man under 40 in good health.

V usage is TRBV6-5 and J usage is TRBJ2-5; 11 nucleotides align to TRBD2. V lost 4 bases to trimming and J lost 5 bases; unmatched junction nucleotides: 9. The CDR3 covers 16 residues. The germline V gene has CDR1 MNHEY and CDR2 SVGAGI. The CDR3 nucleotides are TGTGCCAGCAGTTTGGCCCCTCTAGCGGGAGGTGAGACCCAGTACTTC. This codes for CASSLAPLAGGETQYF.

V usage is TRBV6-1 and J usage is TRBJ1-4, with a weak D call TRBD1 (6 bases). Deletions cut 6 bases from V and 5 bases from J, with 10 bases between. Per the germline V gene, CDR1 is MNHNS and CDR2 is SASEGT. This CDR3 spans 13 amino acids. DNA for the CDR3: TGTGCCAGCAGGACGACAGGCAATGAAAAACTGTTTTTT. Protein product: CASRTTGNEKLFF.

This rearrangement joins TRBV6-1 to TRBJ2-5; D gene ambiguous. Trimming stripped 3 bases from V and 4 bases from J, with 12 bases between. This CDR3 is 14 amino acids long. Germline values: CDR1 MNHNS, CDR2 SASEGT. CDR3 in amino acids: CASSEVGFGETQYF. The CDR3 DNA follows: TGTGCCAGCAGTGAGGTAGGGTTTGGAGAGACCCAGTACTTC.